These 22 T cell receptor beta chains came from one sample sequenced in a study of control samples from healthy donors and cancer patients. Data came from immunoSEQ multiplex PCR; TCRdb stores just in-frame clones and leaves some out. This sample's table has fewer than 250,000 clones. Sequenced: blood. All receptors come from a woman younger than 45 in good health.

This chain connects TRBV6-2 or TRBV6-3 to TRBJ2-7, with 7 bases fitting TRBD1. CDR3 length: 13 amino acids. Per the germline V gene, CDR1 is MNHEY and CDR2 is SVGEGT. V lost 5 bases to trimming and J lost 2 bases; unmatched junction nucleotides: 3. In DNA form, the CDR3 reads TGTGCCAGCAGTACAGGGGAGACCTACGAGCAGTACTTC. Protein: CASSTGETYEQYF.

The V call is TRBV28, the J call TRBJ1-3; D is possibly TRBD1 (6 bases). The ends were cut back, 6 bases at V and 4 bases at J, with 22 bases in the middle. From germline, CDR1 is MDHEN and CDR2 SYDVKM. The CDR3 is 17 residues long. Here the CDR3 DNA reads TGTGCCAGCAGCGTCATCAGGTCAGGGGACGGCGGAAACACCATATATTTT. It translates to CASSVIRSGDGGNTIYF.

The chain has TRBV11-2 and TRBJ2-7; TRBD2 aligns across 13 bases. The length of the CDR3 is 17 residues. Germline V lookup: CDR1 SGHAT, CDR2 FQNNGV. V shed 4 bases and J 2 bases; nucleotides not matched to a gene: 8. The CDR3 region is CASSSIKTSGGTYEQYF. CDR3 coding DNA: TGTGCCAGCAGCTCCATCAAGACTAGCGGGGGGACCTACGAGCAGTACTTC. Full variable domain (outside the CDR3, taken from reference TRBV11-2 and TRBJ2-7): EAGVAQSPRYKIIEKRQSVAFWCNPISGHATLYWYQQILGQGPKLLIQFQNNGVVDDSQLPKDRFSAERLKGVDSTLKIQPAKLEDSAVYLCASSSIKTSGGTYEQYFGPGTRLTVT.

The rearrangement links TRBV19 to TRBJ2-6, with 7 bases fitting TRBD1. This CDR3 has 16 residues. Germline V gives CDR1 LNHDA, CDR2 SQIVND (reference sequence). Unmatched junction bases numbered 8, after V lost 6 bases and J lost 3 bases. The CDR3 bases are TGTGCCAGTAGCAACACAGGGGTGGGTGGGGCCAACGTCCTGACTTTC. Translated, it gives CASSNTGVGGANVLTF. The whole variable domain, filled in from reference TRBV19 and TRBJ2-6, reads DGGITQSPKYLFRKEGQNVTLSCEQNLNHDAMYWYRQDPGQGLRLIYYSQIVNDFQKGDIAEGYSVSREKKESFPLTVTSAQKNPTAFYLCASSNTGVGGANVLTFGAGSRLTVL.

The chain uses TRBV5-8 and TRBJ1-4, with D hard to call. Trimming shortened V by 4 bases and J by 1 base, and 11 bases separated the two germline ends. In germline, CDR1 is SGHTS, CDR2 YDEGEE. The CDR3 totals 15 residues. CDR3 sequence: CASSLFVRTNEKLFF. The CDR3 DNA is TGTGCCAGCAGCCTGTTCGTTAGAACTAATGAAAAACTGTTTTTT.

V usage is TRBV6-1 and J usage is TRBJ2-7; perhaps TRBD2 as D (6 bases). V lost 1 base, J lost 3 bases, and 7 bases lay in between. CDR3 size: 13 residues. The V gene's germline CDR1 is MNHNS and CDR2 SASEGT. CDR3 loop: CASSEEGLYEQYF. For the CDR3, the DNA is TGTGCCAGCAGTGAAGAGGGACTCTACGAGCAGTACTTC.

The rearrangement joins TRBV5-1 to TRBJ1-1, with no clear D. V lost 0 bases, J lost 11 bases, and 14 bases lay in between. The CDR3 sequence is 13 residues long. The germline gives CDR1 SGHRS, CDR2 YFSETQ. The CDR3 region is CASSLGWGEHAFF. The CDR3 DNA follows: TGCGCCAGCAGCTTGGGATGGGGTGAGCATGCTTTCTTT.

The chain carries TRBV9 and TRBJ2-1; perhaps TRBD1 as D (6 bases). The CDR3 extends over 17 amino acids. Between the trimmed V and J ends, which lost 4 bases and 4 bases, there was a span of 21 bases. Germline V lookup: CDR1 SGDLS, CDR2 YYNGEE. DNA for the CDR3: TGTGCCAGCAGCCCCCGGGGTAGGACAGAGCTGTACAATGAGCAGTTCTTC. It codes for CASSPRGRTELYNEQFF.

The chain couples TRBV6-5 to TRBJ1-5, with D unresolved. Germline V gene data show CDR1 as MNHEY and CDR2 as SVGAGI. V was clipped by 5 bases and J by 4 bases, with 12 bases between them. The CDR3 loop spans 14 amino acids. Written as DNA, the CDR3 is TGTGCCAGCAGTCTCGCCGAAGGGAATCAGCCCCAGCATTTT. Its protein is CASSLAEGNQPQHF.

J is TRBJ2-3 and V is TRBV5-1; D is possibly TRBD2 (6 bases). The length of the CDR3 is 12 residues. Germline loops: CDR1 SGHRS, CDR2 YFSETQ. The germline V and J ends were trimmed by 6 bases and 3 bases, with 8 bases remaining between them. CDR3 amino acids: CASTGGTDTQYF. The CDR3 DNA reads TGCGCCAGCACTGGAGGGACAGATACGCAGTATTTT.

This sequence joins TRBV5-1 and TRBJ2-3; TRBD1 is a possible D gene (6 bases). CDR3 length: 13 amino acids. Germline V gene sequence: CDR1 SGHRS, CDR2 YFSETQ. V gave up 0 bases and J gave up 9 bases, with 11 bases separating them. In DNA, the CDR3 is TGCGCCAGCAGCTTGGAGGGGGTTCCCACGCAGTATTTT. This translates into CASSLEGVPTQYF.

CDR3 residues: CASSPTLGPRSTQHF. CDR3 coding DNA: TGTGCCAGCTCTCCTACCTTAGGGCCCCGTTCGACCCAGCATTTT. The genes are TRBV18 and TRBJ1-5; D remains unclear. Per germline, CDR1 KGHSH and CDR2 LQKENI. The CDR3 has 15 amino acids. The V end lost 6 bases, the J end lost 11 bases, and 23 bases lay between the germline ends.

This chain joins TRBV5-4 and TRBJ2-1, with 8 bases aligning to TRBD2. Trimming removed 4 bases from V and 12 bases from J; junction bases left unmatched: 9. Germline loops: CDR1 SGHNT, CDR2 YYREEE (reference sequence). There are 13 residues in the CDR3. For the CDR3, the DNA is TGTGCCAGCAGCCCCGGACTAGCCCCCGGGCAGTTCTTC. Residues: CASSPGLAPGQFF.

The genes are TRBV4-3 and TRBJ1-2, with D possibly matching TRBD1 (5 bases). The germline V gene encodes CDR1 LGHNA and CDR2 YSLEER. V was clipped by 1 base and J by 7 bases, with 13 bases between them. CDR3 length equals 14 residues. CDR3 sequence reads: CASSQVGGDVGYTF. Here the CDR3 DNA reads TGCGCCAGCAGCCAAGTGGGCGGGGACGTTGGCTACACCTTC.

This chain connects TRBV15 to TRBJ1-4; no definite D call. With 5 bases removed from V and 0 bases from J, the gap between germline ends came to 10 bases. Germline loops: CDR1 LNHNV, CDR2 YYDKDF (reference sequence). This CDR3 contains 15 residues. The CDR3 region is CATSGLGATNEKLFF. CDR3 coding DNA: TGTGCCACCAGCGGTCTGGGCGCAACTAATGAAAAACTGTTTTTT. Looking up the rest from reference TRBV15 and TRBJ1-4 gives the full variable domain: DAMVIQNPRYQVTQFGKPVTLSCSQTLNHNVMYWYQQKSSQAPKLLFHYYDKDFNNEADTPDNFQSRRPNTSFCFLDIRSPGLGDTAMYLCATSGLGATNEKLFFGSGTQLSVL.

The chain uses TRBV4-2 and TRBJ1-4; tentative D call: TRBD1 (5 bases). The CDR3 totals 15 residues. Germline CDR1 and CDR2: LGHNA and YNFKEQ. V lost 1 base and J lost 7, with 13 bases in between. This CDR3 is CASSQAGTLGEKLFF. CDR3 coding DNA: TGTGCCAGCAGCCAAGCCGGGACTTTGGGTGAAAAACTGTTTTTT.

The chain links TRBV5-4 to TRBJ1-3; D gene uncertain. Germline-derived CDR1 and CDR2 are SGHNT and YYREEE (reference sequence). V gave up 2 bases and J gave up 0 bases, with 3 bases separating them. The CDR3 is 13 residues long. CDR3 sequence: CASSLASGNTIYF. The DNA for the CDR3 is TGTGCCAGCAGCTTAGCCTCTGGAAACACCATATATTTT.

This rearrangement joins TRBV19 to TRBJ1-2; possibly TRBD1 for D (5 bases). The CDR3 totals 15 residues. Trimming cost V 3 bases and J 3 bases, with 14 bases left between them. From germline, CDR1 is LNHDA and CDR2 SQIVND (reference sequence). The CDR3 spells CASSIPSGAYYGYTF. The CDR3 nucleotides are TGTGCCAGTAGTATTCCCTCCGGGGCCTACTATGGCTACACCTTC.

The chain carries TRBV27 and TRBJ1-5; D gene uncertain. Trimming cost V 3 bases and J 7 bases, with 7 bases left between them. Germline assignment: CDR1 MNHEY and CDR2 SMNVEV (reference sequence). This CDR3 has 12 amino acids. The CDR3 region has the DNA TGTGCCAGCAGTTTCGTGGACCAGCCCCAGCATTTT. Amino acids: CASSFVDQPQHF.

The chain joins TRBV19 to TRBJ1-2; D might be TRBD1 (6 bases). Trimming took off 4 bases at V and 5 bases at J, with 11 bases between the two ends. This CDR3 has 13 amino acids. Germline V gene sequence: CDR1 LNHDA, CDR2 SQIVND (reference sequence). Here the CDR3 reads CASSTGQLYGYTF. The CDR3 region has the DNA TGTGCCAGTAGTACCGGACAGCTTTATGGCTACACCTTC.

The V gene is TRBV7-2, the J gene TRBJ1-2; TRBD1 might be the D (5 bases). This CDR3 spans 14 amino acids. CDR1 is SGHTA, CDR2 FQGNSA, per germline. The germline V and J ends were trimmed by 1 base and 6 bases, with 12 bases remaining between them. CDR3 in amino acids: CASSLGGDPDGYTF. The CDR3 DNA follows: TGTGCCAGCAGCTTAGGGGGGGATCCTGATGGCTACACCTTC.

The chain combines TRBV28 with TRBJ1-4, with D unclear. The ends were cut back, 2 bases at V and 0 bases at J, with 7 bases in the middle. CDR3 length: 15 amino acids. Germline-derived CDR1 and CDR2 are MDHEN and SYDVKM. The CDR3 DNA is TGTGCCAGCAGTTTAGGGGTTGCAACTAATGAAAAACTGTTTTTT. It encodes CASSLGVATNEKLFF.